One sample yielded the 18 T cell receptor beta chains listed below, sequenced in a study of blood T cell repertoires in COVID-19. TCRdb's table, derived via immunoSEQ multiplex PCR, lists solely in-frame clones and lacks some. The sample holds under 200,000 clones, 87% seen once. Sequenced: peripheral blood. The origin of the receptors is a man aged 55 to 70 with active or convalescent COVID-19.

The rearrangement joins TRBV19 to TRBJ2-5, with 7 bases aligning to TRBD1. The V segment lost 7 bases and the J segment 2 bases; nucleotides outside the gene matches: 4. The length of the CDR3 is 13 residues. Looked up from germline, CDR1 is LNHDA and CDR2 is SQIVND (reference sequence). CDR3 DNA sequence: TGTGCCAGTAACAACAGGGGTCAAGAGACCCAGTACTTC. This gives the protein CASNNRGQETQYF.

This clone was seen once. The V call is TRBV2, the J call TRBJ1-1, with TRBD1 as a possible D gene (6 bases). The CDR3 has 13 residues. V was shortened by 5 bases and J by 1 base, with 8 bases between the two germline ends. Looked up from germline, CDR1 is SNHLY and CDR2 is FYNNEI. CDR3 residues: CASSLQGNTEAFF. The CDR3 DNA reads as TGTGCCAGCAGTTTACAGGGGAACACTGAAGCTTTCTTT.

The rearrangement uses TRBV2 and TRBJ2-1; a weak D match, TRBD2 (5 bases). The CDR3 has 15 residues. Trimming removed 6 bases from V and 0 bases from J, with 12 bases in between. Germline V gene data show CDR1 as SNHLY and CDR2 as FYNNEI. In DNA, the CDR3 is TGTGCCAGCAGGTTAGAGGGAAGCTCCTACAATGAGCAGTTCTTC. Residues: CASRLEGSSYNEQFF.

CDR3 sequence (DNA): TGTGCCAGCGGATACAGGGGATTGAACACTGAAGCTTTCTTT. This encodes CASGYRGLNTEAFF. V is TRBV5-8 and J is TRBJ1-1; 7 positions match TRBD1. Germline assignment: CDR1 SGHTS and CDR2 YDEGEE. The CDR3 length is 14 residues. The trim removed 7 bases at V and 0 bases at J, leaving 6 bases unmatched.

The chain has TRBV11-2 and TRBJ1-2; D is uncertain. Trimming took 5 bases from V and 2 from J, leaving 9 bases between them. CDR1 SGHAT and CDR2 FQNNGV come from the germline V gene. The CDR3 runs to 13 residues. The CDR3 sequence is CASSAATNYGYTF. The CDR3 bases are TGTGCCAGCAGCGCGGCAACAAACTATGGCTACACCTTC.

This chain connects TRBV19 to TRBJ1-5; 7 bases match TRBD1. V lost 9 bases and J lost 4; bases outside the gene matches: 6. Germline values: CDR1 LNHDA, CDR2 SQIVND (reference sequence). The CDR3 is 13 amino acids. The CDR3, as DNA: TGTGCCAGGGTACAGGGGTTAAATCAGCCCCAGCATTTT. Its translation: CARVQGLNQPQHF.

The gene calls are TRBV29-1 and TRBJ1-2; 7 bases are a match to TRBD1. This CDR3 comprises 13 residues. Per germline, CDR1 SQVTM and CDR2 ANQGSEA. J lost 4 bases, V lost 6 bases, and 8 bases had no gene match. Here the CDR3 reads CSVVRGSGYGYTF. DNA of the CDR3: TGCAGCGTCGTCAGGGGGTCAGGCTATGGCTACACCTTC.

This chain joins TRBV5-6 and TRBJ2-3; TRBD2 might be the D (5 bases). Per germline, CDR1 SGHDT and CDR2 YYEEEE. The CDR3 has 13 amino acids. The V end lost 2 bases, the J end lost 5 bases, and 9 bases lay between the germline ends. The CDR3 protein is CASSFGAGDTQYF. DNA of the CDR3: TGTGCCAGCAGCTTTGGCGCGGGAGATACGCAGTATTTT.

The gene calls are TRBV4-2 and TRBJ2-5; the match to TRBD2 covers 13 bases. The CDR3 totals 17 residues. CDR1 and CDR2 (germline): LGHNA, YNFKEQ. V shed 1 base and J 5 bases; nucleotides not matched to a gene: 7. The CDR3 region is CASSQGTSGGQRETQYF. The CDR3 nucleotides read TGTGCCAGCAGCCAAGGGACTAGCGGGGGTCAAAGGGAGACCCAGTACTTC.

The chain is built from TRBV11-2 and TRBJ2-7, with TRBD2 identical over 9 bases. In germline, CDR1 is SGHAT, CDR2 FQNNGV. With 5 bases clipped from V and 4 bases from J, the junction kept 12 bases outside the gene matches. The CDR3 is made up of 16 amino acids. CDR3 sequence (DNA): TGTGCCAGCAGCCCTGGGGATAGCGGGGGTTTTTACGAGCAGTACTTC. This gives the protein CASSPGDSGGFYEQYF.

The gene calls are TRBV5-1 and TRBJ2-5; no clear D. Germline CDR1 reads SGHRS; CDR2 reads YFSETQ. This CDR3 has 12 residues. V dropped 3 bases and J dropped 5 bases, with 8 bases sitting between them. The DNA of the CDR3 is TGCGCCAGCAGCTATGAGAGTGAGACCCAGTACTTC. Its translation: CASSYESETQYF.

The chain has TRBV6-1 and TRBJ1-5; 7 bases line up with TRBD1. This CDR3 has 14 residues. J lost 6 bases, V lost 3 bases, and 5 bases had no gene match. Germline values: CDR1 MNHNS, CDR2 SASEGT. The CDR3 sequence is CASSDQTGIQPQHF. For the CDR3, the DNA is TGTGCCAGCAGTGACCAGACAGGGATTCAGCCCCAGCATTTT.

This clone was found a few times. At the DNA level, this CDR3 is encoded by other sequences in the same sample as well. The V call is TRBV3-1 (or the pseudogene TRBV3-2), the J call TRBJ2-2; D is uncertain. CDR3 length: 14 amino acids. V was pared by 1 base and J by 2 bases, with 5 bases between. CDR1 is LGHDT and CDR2 is YNNKEL in the germline V gene (reference sequence). The CDR3 DNA is TGTGCCAGCAGCCAAGCCTTTAACACCGGGGAGCTGTTTTTT. It codes for CASSQAFNTGELFF.

The sample holds one count of this clone. The rearrangement joins TRBV11-2 to TRBJ1-2; D not resolved. CDR3 length: 16 residues. In germline, CDR1 is SGHAT, CDR2 FQNNGV. V dropped 4 bases and J dropped 5 bases, with 20 bases sitting between them. This CDR3 is CASSYVGRRSPYGYTF. The CDR3 DNA sequence: TGTGCCAGCAGCTACGTCGGTAGGAGAAGCCCGTATGGCTACACCTTC.

V usage is TRBV2 and J usage is TRBJ1-2; D gene unclear. The germline V gene encodes CDR1 SNHLY and CDR2 FYNNEI. The CDR3 has 14 residues. The ends were cut back, 5 bases at V and 6 bases at J, with 16 bases in the middle. CDR3 nucleotide sequence: TGTGCCAGCAGTAAGATAGGAGGCGCGGATGGCTACACCTTC. Translated, it gives CASSKIGGADGYTF.

This chain joins TRBV18 and TRBJ2-7; 8 bases map to TRBD1. The germline gives CDR1 KGHSH, CDR2 LQKENI. The CDR3 sequence is 14 residues long. The V and J ends lost 3 bases and 5 bases, in that order; junction bases with no gene match: 6. CDR3 sequence reads: CASSPRTGHNEQYF. The CDR3 DNA follows: TGTGCCAGCTCACCGCGGACAGGGCACAACGAGCAGTACTTC.

The chain is built from TRBV5-1 and TRBJ1-3, with D possibly matching TRBD1 (5 bases). The length of the CDR3 is 14 residues. Germline CDR1 and CDR2: SGHRS and YFSETQ. The germline V and J ends were trimmed by 1 base and 8 bases, with 13 bases remaining between them. DNA of the CDR3: TGCGCCAGCAGCTTGTCAGGGCGCGTAGACACCATATATTTT. Amino acids: CASSLSGRVDTIYF.

The chain uses TRBV7-9 and TRBJ1-2; TRBD1 agrees at 8 bases. Trimming cost V 1 base and J 3 bases; bases outside gene matches: 7. This CDR3 is built from 16 residues. Germline V CDR1 and CDR2: SEHNR, FQNEAQ (reference sequence). CDR3 nucleotide sequence: TGTGCCAGCAGCTTAGAGGTAGACAGGGGATACTATGGCTACACCTTC. As protein: CASSLEVDRGYYGYTF.